The 17 T cell receptor beta chains below all came from one sample that was sequenced in a study of blood T cell repertoires in COVID-19. Sequenced by immunoSEQ multiplex PCR; TCRdb stores in-frame clones only, minus some. The sample carries 150,000 to 250,000 clones, less than 95% recorded once. The source material was peripheral blood. The source of these receptors is a man aged 25-40 years with COVID-19, enrolled during active disease.

The chain recombines TRBV6-1 with TRBJ2-5, with D perhaps TRBD2 (6 bases). The CDR3 runs 20 residues. The V end lost 3 bases, the J end lost 1 base, and 27 bases lay between the germline ends. The germline V gene encodes CDR1 MNHNS and CDR2 SASEGT. In DNA, the CDR3 is TGTGCCAGCAGTGATTCTCGGGCCGGGACTGGGTTCGTCGGCCAAGAGACCCAGTACTTC. Translating gives CASSDSRAGTGFVGQETQYF.

The genes are TRBV29-1 and TRBJ1-5, with 9 positions matching TRBD1. Germline V CDR1 and CDR2: SQVTM, ANQGSEA. V dropped 5 bases and J dropped 5; count of bases not matched to a gene: 16. This CDR3 has 17 amino acids. The chain's CDR3 is CSVPSQSTGGADQPQHF. The CDR3 nucleotides are TGCAGCGTTCCATCACAAAGTACAGGGGGCGCAGATCAGCCCCAGCATTTT.

The rearrangement joins TRBV2 to TRBJ1-5; 10 bases map to TRBD1. The CDR3 totals 15 residues. Germline loops: CDR1 SNHLY, CDR2 FYNNEI. J was trimmed by 6 bases and V by 6 bases; bases with no gene match: 8. The CDR3 protein is CASRERTGGSQPQHF. The CDR3 bases are TGTGCCAGCAGGGAACGGACAGGGGGAAGTCAGCCCCAGCATTTT. Complete variable domain (other parts from reference TRBV2 and TRBJ1-5): EPEVTQTPSHQVTQMGQEVILRCVPISNHLYFYWYRQILGQKVEFLVSFYNNEISEKSEIFDDQFSVERPDGSNFTLKIRSTKLEDSAMYFCASRERTGGSQPQHFGDGTRLSIL.

This clone appeared a single time. The chain recombines TRBV27 with TRBJ1-5; D gene unclear. CDR1 and CDR2 from the germline V gene are MNHEY and SMNVEV (reference sequence). The CDR3 runs 13 residues. Trimming stripped 9 bases from V and 7 bases from J, with 16 bases between. In nucleotides, the CDR3 is TGTGCCAGTTCAACCCAGCTAGGACAGCCCCAGCATTTT. Amino acids: CASSTQLGQPQHF.

This rearrangement joins TRBV3-1 (or the pseudogene TRBV3-2) to TRBJ2-3, with a possible D match to TRBD2 (5 bases). The CDR3 consists of 17 residues. Germline V gene data show CDR1 as LGHDT and CDR2 as YNNKEL (reference sequence). Between the trimmed V and J ends, which lost 1 base and 0 bases, there was a span of 14 bases. CDR3 nucleotide sequence: TGTGCCAGCAGCCAAGGGATGGGGAGCGGTAGCACAGATACGCAGTATTTT. As protein: CASSQGMGSGSTDTQYF.

V and J are TRBV11-2 and TRBJ2-7, with TRBD1 identical over 7 bases. Germline V gene data show CDR1 as SGHAT and CDR2 as FQNNGV. After removal of 3 bases from V and 2 bases from J, the junction contained 7 bases not matched to a gene. The CDR3 totals 15 residues. The CDR3: CASSFGRQGAYEQYF. CDR3 nucleotide sequence: TGTGCCAGCAGCTTCGGTAGACAGGGCGCCTACGAGCAGTACTTC.

The chain uses TRBV12-3 or TRBV12-4 and TRBJ1-1, with D hard to call. The CDR3 loop spans 13 amino acids. V gave up 2 bases and J gave up 4 bases, with 8 bases separating them. In nucleotides, the CDR3 is TGTGCCAGCAGTTTACGTGAGGGCACTGAAGCTTTCTTT. Protein: CASSLREGTEAFF.

The chain has TRBV10-3 and TRBJ1-6, with no clear D. The V gene lost 2 bases and the J gene lost 10 bases, with 9 bases spanning the gap. Germline V CDR1 and CDR2: ENHRY, SYGVKD. This CDR3 comprises 13 residues. The DNA for the CDR3 is TGTGCCATCAGTGAGGAGGGTCCCTCACCCCTCCACTTT. Protein sequence: CAISEEGPSPLHF.

The chain links TRBV18 to TRBJ2-1; 13 bases fit TRBD2. The CDR3 loop spans 16 amino acids. The J segment lost 4 bases and the V segment lost 0 bases, leaving 0 bases of the junction unmatched. Germline lookup yields CDR1 KGHSH and CDR2 LQKENI. The CDR3 loop reads CASSPPTSGGYNEQFF. The DNA for the CDR3 is TGTGCCAGCTCACCACCGACTAGCGGGGGGTACAATGAGCAGTTCTTC.

The rearrangement links TRBV6-1 to TRBJ2-5; 12 bases are a match to TRBD2. CDR1 is MNHNS, CDR2 SASEGT, per germline. Trimming cost V 1 base and J 0 bases; bases outside gene matches: 6. The CDR3 is made up of 18 amino acids. CDR3 residues: CASSEGGLAGWYQETQYF. In nucleotides, the CDR3 is TGTGCCAGCAGTGAAGGGGGACTAGCGGGCTGGTACCAAGAGACCCAGTACTTC.

The rearrangement links TRBV6-1 to TRBJ1-2; 8 nucleotides align to TRBD1. This CDR3 contains 16 residues. Germline V gene sequence: CDR1 MNHNS, CDR2 SASEGT. V shed 3 bases and J 4 bases; nucleotides not matched to a gene: 10. The CDR3 region has the DNA TGTGCCAGCAGTGACCGGAGAGGACAGGGTTTCTATGGCTACACCTTC. Its protein is CASSDRRGQGFYGYTF.

The chain carries TRBV4-2 and TRBJ1-2; D gene unclear. The germline V gene has CDR1 LGHNA and CDR2 YNFKEQ. The CDR3 is 15 amino acids. Trimming pared 0 bases from V and 4 bases from J, leaving 12 bases between. The CDR3 loop reads CASSQDSAGGYGYTF. The DNA of the CDR3 is TGTGCCAGCAGCCAAGATAGTGCCGGCGGCTATGGCTACACCTTC.

This chain connects TRBV19 to TRBJ1-1; D possibly corresponds to TRBD1 (6 bases). This CDR3 is built from 16 residues. Germline CDR1 is LNHDA and CDR2 is SQIVND (reference sequence). The germline V and J ends were trimmed by 2 bases and 4 bases, with 17 bases remaining between them. As DNA, the CDR3 is TGTGCCAGTAGTATACGATGGGGAGGGGGGCTCACTGAAGCTTTCTTT. It yields the protein CASSIRWGGGLTEAFF.

This sequence joins TRBV30 and TRBJ1-6; 7 bases align to TRBD1. The CDR3 is 18 amino acids. V was pared by 0 bases and J by 6 bases, with 14 bases of the junction left unmatched. The germline V gene has CDR1 GTSNPN and CDR2 SVGIG (reference sequence). The DNA of the CDR3 is TGTGCCTGGAGTGTACGGGAATCGGTAGGGGGCGGTAATTCACCCCTCCACTTT. It yields the protein CAWSVRESVGGGNSPLHF.

V is TRBV11-2 and J is TRBJ1-5, with D possibly TRBD1 on 5 matching bases. CDR3 length equals 15 residues. V was clipped by 6 bases and J by 6 bases, with 18 bases between them. CDR1 is SGHAT and CDR2 is FQNNGV in the germline V gene. The CDR3 nucleotides read TGTGCCAGCAGTTCCACCGGGGGAGTGGCTCAGCCCCAGCATTTT. Translated: CASSSTGGVAQPQHF.

J is TRBJ1-6 and V is TRBV4-1; 7 bases are a match to TRBD1. The germline V gene has CDR1 MGHRA and CDR2 YSYEKL. V gave up 1 base and J gave up 8 bases; unmatched junction bases: 2. The CDR3 totals 14 residues. For the CDR3, the DNA is TGCGCCAGCAGCCAAGGTGACAGGGATTCACCCCTCCACTTT. Its protein is CASSQGDRDSPLHF.

This rearrangement joins TRBV6-5 to TRBJ1-6, with D hard to call. Per germline, CDR1 MNHEY and CDR2 SVGAGI. CDR3 length: 15 amino acids. Trimming removed 2 bases at V and 0 bases at J, with 5 bases between. The CDR3 bases are TGTGCCAGCAGTTACGTCTACTCCTATAATTCACCCCTCCACTTT. This sequence encodes CASSYVYSYNSPLHF.